This T cell receptor beta chain was captured by sequencing in a study of PD-L1 blockade in urothelial cancer. Study background: Researchers found blood samples held a median of 141,255 T cells.

Clones were sequenced by immunoSEQ multiplex PCR, and TCRdb holds only the in-frame ones, with some missing. The sample includes approximately 72,000 clones, about 90% of them seen just once. The germline V gene encodes CDR1 SGHNT and CDR2 YENEEA. V was clipped by 5 bases and J by 3 bases; unmatched bases: 4. The CDR3 spans 13 residues. The time point: pretreatment peripheral blood. Each individual provided 1 to 8 samples (taken pretreatment and on-treatment). The sample in question was PBMCs, obtained around atezolizumab (anti-PD-L1) treatment. The TCR comes from a man between 60 and 75 years old with urothelial cancer. The rearrangement links TRBV11-3 to TRBJ2-7; TRBD1 agrees at 7 bases. This CDR3 reads CASSPRQGYEQYF. The CDR3 bases are TGTGCCAGCAGCCCGCGACAGGGCTACGAGCAGTACTTC.